The 26 T cell receptor beta chains below were found in one sample sequenced in a study of T cell changes during pregnancy in multiple sclerosis. The method was immunoSEQ multiplex PCR; TCRdb's version includes in-frame clones alone and lacks a portion of them. This sample has 60,000 to 95,000 clones, with about nine tenths found just once. Sequences were derived from CD4+ T cells from peripheral blood mononuclear cells, sampled before pregnancy. These receptors were collected from a female donor with multiple sclerosis, enrolled in a pregnancy study.

The genes are TRBV12-2 and TRBJ2-7; the table's TRBD1 call for D was not verified on the DNA. TRBV12-2 is a documented pseudogene. This CDR3 has 17 residues. CDR3 nucleotide sequence: TGTGCAAGTCGCTTAGCGCGGCAGGGTGGTGGGACCTACGAGCAGTACTTC. As protein: CASRLARQGGGTYEQYF.

This sequence joins TRBV29-1 and TRBJ2-6; TRBD1 agrees at 11 bases. V lost 1 base to trimming and J lost 3 bases; unmatched junction nucleotides: 8. The CDR3 loop spans 18 amino acids. CDR1 is SQVTM, CDR2 ANQGSEA, per germline. As DNA, the CDR3 is TGCAGCGTTGAAGTGTTAGGACAGGGGGCATTTGGGGCCAACGTCCTGACTTTC. Amino acids: CSVEVLGQGAFGANVLTF.

The chain combines TRBV5-4 with TRBJ2-5, with TRBD2 matching 12 bases. The length of the CDR3 is 16 residues. Germline V lookup: CDR1 SGHNT, CDR2 YYREEE (reference sequence). V gave up 3 bases and J gave up 2 bases; unmatched junction bases: 5. As DNA, the CDR3 is TGTGCCAGCAGCTCTAGCGGGGGGGCCAGGCAAGAGACCCAGTACTTC. Its protein is CASSSSGGARQETQYF. Supplemented by reference TRBV5-4 and TRBJ2-5, the full variable domain reads ETGVTQSPTHLIKTRGQQVTLRCSSQSGHNTVSWYQQALGQGPQFIFQYYREEENGRGNFPPRFSGLQFPNYSSELNVNALELDDSALYLCASSSSGGARQETQYFGPGTRLLVL.

CDR3 region: CASSFQGGLNGELFF. Here the CDR3 DNA reads TGTGCCAGCAGTTTCCAAGGGGGTTTAAACGGGGAGCTGTTTTTT. The chain employs TRBV27 and TRBJ2-2; possibly TRBD1 for D (6 bases). CDR3 length: 15 amino acids. Germline V gene data show CDR1 as MNHEY and CDR2 as SMNVEV (reference sequence). V was trimmed by 3 bases and J by 7 bases, leaving 15 bases between them.

As to this clone: A junction boundary mismatches the germline segment, possibly from a read error. The chain carries TRBV7-7 and TRBJ2-2; 7 nucleotides agree with TRBD2. This CDR3 is built from 14 residues. CDR1 SSHAT and CDR2 FNYEAQ come from the germline V gene (reference sequence). CDR3: CASSRDYSTGELFF. The CDR3 DNA reads TGTGCTAGCAGCCGGGACTACAGCACCGGGGAGCTGTTTTTT.

The chain couples TRBV5-4 to TRBJ1-3; D gene uncertain. In germline, CDR1 is SGHNT, CDR2 YYREEE (reference sequence). This CDR3 is built from 15 residues. V was pared by 4 bases and J by 4 bases, with 15 bases between. CDR3 in amino acids: CASSAASGSGNTIYF. The CDR3 nucleotides are TGTGCCAGCAGCGCCGCATCCGGGTCAGGAAACACCATATATTTT. Using reference TRBV5-4 and TRBJ1-3 for the parts outside the CDR3, the full variable domain is ETGVTQSPTHLIKTRGQQVTLRCSSQSGHNTVSWYQQALGQGPQFIFQYYREEENGRGNFPPRFSGLQFPNYSSELNVNALELDDSALYLCASSAASGSGNTIYFGEGSWLTVV.

The V gene is TRBV27, the J gene TRBJ2-1, with TRBD2 matching over 9 bases. This CDR3 has 14 residues. Germline lookup yields CDR1 MNHEY and CDR2 SMNVEV (reference sequence). V trimming: 6 bases; J trimming: 8 bases; junction bases outside the gene matches: 8. The chain's CDR3 is CASRPGLASDEQFF. CDR3 in DNA: TGTGCCAGCAGACCGGGACTAGCTAGCGATGAGCAGTTCTTC.

The chain carries TRBV4-2 and TRBJ1-4, with D possibly matching TRBD1 (6 bases). Trimming shortened V by 0 bases and J by 8 bases, and 13 bases separated the two germline ends. The CDR3 sequence is 15 residues long. The V gene's germline CDR1 is LGHNA and CDR2 YNFKEQ. This CDR3 is CASSQDSQGLEKLFF. CDR3 DNA: TGTGCCAGCAGCCAAGATTCCCAGGGGCTCGAAAAACTGTTTTTT.

This clone was seen once. This chain links TRBV6-5 with TRBJ2-7, with 9 bases matching TRBD1. The CDR3 is 15 residues long. V trimming: 0 bases; J trimming: 5 bases; junction bases outside the gene matches: 5. Germline V gene data show CDR1 as MNHEY and CDR2 as SVGAGI. The CDR3 DNA follows: TGTGCCAGCAGTTACTCCGGGACAGGGATTCACGAGCAGTACTTC. This gives the protein CASSYSGTGIHEQYF.

This clone has only a few counts. This chain uses TRBV7-2 with TRBJ1-6; 7 nucleotides align to TRBD1. The CDR3 covers 15 residues. V lost 6 bases to trimming and J lost 4 bases; unmatched junction nucleotides: 6. Germline V gene sequence: CDR1 SGHTA, CDR2 FQGNSA. In DNA, the CDR3 is TGTGCCAGCAGGATGGACAGGAATTATAATTCACCCCTCCACTTT. Translation: CASRMDRNYNSPLHF.

The chain has TRBV6-1 and TRBJ1-2, with D possibly matching TRBD1 (5 bases). The ends were cut back, 3 bases at V and 3 bases at J, with 8 bases in the middle. CDR3 length equals 13 residues. From germline, CDR1 is MNHNS and CDR2 SASEGT. CDR3 in amino acids: CASSEQGDYGYTF. The DNA for the CDR3 is TGTGCCAGCAGTGAGCAGGGCGACTATGGCTACACCTTC.

The chain couples TRBV20-1 to TRBJ2-1; D is undetermined. Germline V gene lookup returns CDR1 DFQATT and CDR2 SNEGSKA (reference sequence). With 5 bases removed from V and 4 bases from J, the gap between germline ends came to 6 bases. The CDR3 extends over 11 amino acids. The CDR3 sequence: CSAAEYNEQFF. The CDR3 DNA reads TGCAGTGCTGCGGAGTACAATGAGCAGTTCTTC.

In DNA form, the CDR3 reads TGCGCCAGCAGCCCCGTTATTCCTAATGAAAAACTGTTTTTT. Translation: CASSPVIPNEKLFF. The chain is built from TRBV5-1 and TRBJ1-4, with D hard to call. CDR3 length equals 14 residues. CDR1 and CDR2 (germline): SGHRS, YFSETQ. Trimming took off 4 bases at V and 3 bases at J, with 10 bases between the two ends.

CDR3 loop: CAISAYSLNSPLHF. DNA for the CDR3: TGTGCCATCAGTGCCTACAGCCTAAATTCACCCCTCCACTTT. This sequence joins TRBV10-3 and TRBJ1-6; D gene uncertain. The CDR3 has 14 residues. Germline CDR1 is ENHRY and CDR2 is SYGVKD. Trimming stripped 4 bases from V and 7 bases from J, with 11 bases between.

J is TRBJ2-3 and V is TRBV11-2; 16 bases line up with TRBD2. Germline CDR1 reads SGHAT; CDR2 reads FQNNGV. The CDR3 consists of 19 residues. After removal of 2 bases from V and 2 bases from J, the junction contained 7 bases not matched to a gene. The CDR3 sequence is CASSLKGLAGGQNTDTQYF. The CDR3 DNA is TGTGCCAGCAGCTTAAAGGGACTAGCGGGAGGGCAAAACACAGATACGCAGTATTTT.

V and J are TRBV19 and TRBJ2-1; D is uncertain. Germline-derived CDR1 and CDR2 are LNHDA and SQIVND (reference sequence). The CDR3 length is 11 residues. Between the trimmed V and J ends, which lost 6 bases and 8 bases, there was a span of 8 bases. In nucleotides, the CDR3 is TGTGCCAGTAGACAATTCTATGAGCAGTTCTTC. This gives the protein CASRQFYEQFF.

V and J are TRBV10-1 and TRBJ2-3; 8 bases agree with TRBD2. In germline, CDR1 is WNHNN, CDR2 SYGVQD (reference sequence). Losses at the gene ends were 10 bases for V and 1 base for J; bases not matched to a gene: 7. This CDR3 region has 14 residues. The CDR3 sequence: CAIHSGMGTDTQYF. In nucleotides, the CDR3 is TGCGCCATACATAGCGGGATGGGCACAGATACGCAGTATTTT.

The chain combines TRBV10-3 with TRBJ2-7; maybe TRBD1 (6 bases). V dropped 7 bases and J dropped 7 bases, with 20 bases sitting between them. CDR1 is ENHRY, CDR2 SYGVKD, per germline. CDR3 length equals 14 residues. The CDR3 here is CAITQWDKTGEQYF. The CDR3 bases are TGTGCCATCACCCAATGGGACAAAACGGGTGAGCAGTACTTC.

The chain joins TRBV28 to TRBJ1-2, with 7 bases identical to TRBD1. The CDR3 length is 13 residues. The V gene's germline CDR1 is MDHEN and CDR2 SYDVKM. With V trimmed by 6 bases and J by 7 bases, 8 bases remained unmatched. The CDR3 DNA reads as TGTGCCAGCAGCATTAGGGGGCTGGGTGGCTACACCTTC. Its protein product is CASSIRGLGGYTF.

The chain combines TRBV19 with TRBJ2-3, with D tentatively TRBD1 (5 bases). The CDR3 is 13 residues long. V lost 4 bases to trimming and J lost 2 bases, with 7 bases between them. Germline CDR1 reads LNHDA; CDR2 reads SQIVND (reference sequence). CDR3: CASSTGITDTQYF. The CDR3 coding sequence is TGTGCCAGTAGTACAGGGATCACAGATACGCAGTATTTT.

To note about this clone: Within the sample, other DNA sequences also encode this same CDR3. The CDR3 DNA sequence: TGCGCCAGCAGCCCGGGACAGGGCCACGAGCAGTACTTC. It translates to CASSPGQGHEQYF. V gene TRBV5-1 combines with J gene TRBJ2-7; 9 positions agree with TRBD1. Germline lookup yields CDR1 SGHRS and CDR2 YFSETQ. The CDR3 covers 13 residues. V lost 4 bases, J lost 5 bases, and 4 bases stayed unmatched.

The V call is TRBV14, the J call TRBJ2-7; 10 bases are shared with TRBD2. Germline values: CDR1 SGHDN, CDR2 FVKESK. The CDR3 consists of 14 residues. V shed 4 bases and J 3 bases; nucleotides not matched to a gene: 3. DNA for the CDR3: TGTGCCAGCAGCCGACTAGCGGGCGGCTACGAGCAGTACTTC. Its protein product is CASSRLAGGYEQYF.

This rearrangement joins TRBV19 to TRBJ2-1; D remains unclear. The length of the CDR3 is 15 residues. Germline-derived CDR1 and CDR2 are LNHDA and SQIVND (reference sequence). The V and J ends lost 4 bases and 0 bases respectively, with 10 bases between them. This CDR3 reads CASSRSYYSYNEQFF. In DNA, the CDR3 is TGTGCCAGTAGTAGGTCTTACTACTCCTACAATGAGCAGTTCTTC.

CDR3 sequence reads: CSARDHRGLFF. The CDR3 nucleotides are TGCAGTGCTAGAGATCACAGGGGTTTGTTCTTC. The chain uses TRBV20-1 and TRBJ2-1; TRBD1 matches 7 bases. This CDR3 spans 11 amino acids. In germline, CDR1 is DFQATT, CDR2 SNEGSKA (reference sequence). V shed 0 bases and J 15 bases; nucleotides not matched to a gene: 5.

J is TRBJ2-7 and V is TRBV6-5, with 8 bases matching TRBD2. V trimming: 6 bases; J trimming: 3 bases; junction bases outside the gene matches: 7. CDR1 MNHEY and CDR2 SVGAGI come from the germline V gene. The CDR3 covers 14 residues. This CDR3 is CASRHSGKGYEQYF. The DNA for the CDR3 is TGTGCCAGCAGACATAGCGGGAAGGGCTACGAGCAGTACTTC.

This sequence joins TRBV5-1 and TRBJ1-4; a possible D gene is TRBD1 (6 bases). CDR3 length: 20 residues. Per the germline V gene, CDR1 is SGHRS and CDR2 is YFSETQ. V lost 0 bases and J lost 0, with 21 bases in between. CDR3 bases: TGCGCCAGCAGCTTGGTGGTCGGCCAGGGGCTCTACTCAACTAATGAAAAACTGTTTTTT. The encoded protein is CASSLVVGQGLYSTNEKLFF.